What follows describes a single T cell receptor beta chain. Its antigen is undetermined. This specimen belongs to a study of blood T cells in healthy people across ages. Whole-study findings and limits: Age showed a roughly linear inverse relationship with TCR beta diversity per million T cells.

Primers used in a second PCR of about 6 to 12 cycles were a sample-barcoded 5' primer and a J-beta primer mix. TCRdb recomputed calls from the 5' RACE reads with MiXCR, one row per CDR3 protein. This table has fewer than 800,000 distinct CDR3 sequences, 20% to 25% appearing once. CDR3 length equals 14 residues. CDR1 is SGHAT, CDR2 FQDESV, per germline (reference sequence). Trimming removed 2 bases from V and 6 bases from J, with 13 bases in between. Each of the donors had roughly 9.3 milliliters of peripheral blood drawn into EDTA-treated Vacutainer tubes. The same sample was also studied in work on T cells of mothers and their children. That source reports: Every mother produced more than 9.5 million TCR beta CDR3 reads, whereas every child provided 2.5 million to 3 million.

This clonotype was sampled from a boy between 10 and 17 years old in good health. Sequencing used blood. V usage is TRBV11-1 and J usage is TRBJ1-2; D might be TRBD1 (6 bases). The CDR3 is CASSLSGGHHGYTF. Here the CDR3 DNA reads TGTGCCAGCAGCTTATCCGGGGGGCACCATGGCTACACCTTC.